The present T cell receptor (beta chain) was sequenced within a study of blood T cells in healthy people across ages. With a J-beta primer mix and a sample-barcoded 5' primer, a second PCR ran roughly 6 to 11 cycles. MiXCR, run by TCRdb on the 5' RACE reads, gives a single entry per CDR3 protein. This table holds 720,000 or so distinct CDR3 sequences, around 41% found once. Looked up from germline, CDR1 is DFQATT and CDR2 is SNEGSKA (reference sequence). V shed 2 bases and J shed 5 bases, with 26 bases lying between them. There are 18 residues in the CDR3. This TCR came from a man aged 80 or over in good health. This chain links TRBV20-1 with TRBJ2-3; a possible D gene is TRBD2 (6 bases). Sequenced material: blood. The CDR3: CSARSPPSGEVGRDTQYF. The CDR3 nucleotides read TGCAGTGCTAGATCCCCCCCCTCGGGGGAGGTAGGGAGAGATACGCAGTATTTT.